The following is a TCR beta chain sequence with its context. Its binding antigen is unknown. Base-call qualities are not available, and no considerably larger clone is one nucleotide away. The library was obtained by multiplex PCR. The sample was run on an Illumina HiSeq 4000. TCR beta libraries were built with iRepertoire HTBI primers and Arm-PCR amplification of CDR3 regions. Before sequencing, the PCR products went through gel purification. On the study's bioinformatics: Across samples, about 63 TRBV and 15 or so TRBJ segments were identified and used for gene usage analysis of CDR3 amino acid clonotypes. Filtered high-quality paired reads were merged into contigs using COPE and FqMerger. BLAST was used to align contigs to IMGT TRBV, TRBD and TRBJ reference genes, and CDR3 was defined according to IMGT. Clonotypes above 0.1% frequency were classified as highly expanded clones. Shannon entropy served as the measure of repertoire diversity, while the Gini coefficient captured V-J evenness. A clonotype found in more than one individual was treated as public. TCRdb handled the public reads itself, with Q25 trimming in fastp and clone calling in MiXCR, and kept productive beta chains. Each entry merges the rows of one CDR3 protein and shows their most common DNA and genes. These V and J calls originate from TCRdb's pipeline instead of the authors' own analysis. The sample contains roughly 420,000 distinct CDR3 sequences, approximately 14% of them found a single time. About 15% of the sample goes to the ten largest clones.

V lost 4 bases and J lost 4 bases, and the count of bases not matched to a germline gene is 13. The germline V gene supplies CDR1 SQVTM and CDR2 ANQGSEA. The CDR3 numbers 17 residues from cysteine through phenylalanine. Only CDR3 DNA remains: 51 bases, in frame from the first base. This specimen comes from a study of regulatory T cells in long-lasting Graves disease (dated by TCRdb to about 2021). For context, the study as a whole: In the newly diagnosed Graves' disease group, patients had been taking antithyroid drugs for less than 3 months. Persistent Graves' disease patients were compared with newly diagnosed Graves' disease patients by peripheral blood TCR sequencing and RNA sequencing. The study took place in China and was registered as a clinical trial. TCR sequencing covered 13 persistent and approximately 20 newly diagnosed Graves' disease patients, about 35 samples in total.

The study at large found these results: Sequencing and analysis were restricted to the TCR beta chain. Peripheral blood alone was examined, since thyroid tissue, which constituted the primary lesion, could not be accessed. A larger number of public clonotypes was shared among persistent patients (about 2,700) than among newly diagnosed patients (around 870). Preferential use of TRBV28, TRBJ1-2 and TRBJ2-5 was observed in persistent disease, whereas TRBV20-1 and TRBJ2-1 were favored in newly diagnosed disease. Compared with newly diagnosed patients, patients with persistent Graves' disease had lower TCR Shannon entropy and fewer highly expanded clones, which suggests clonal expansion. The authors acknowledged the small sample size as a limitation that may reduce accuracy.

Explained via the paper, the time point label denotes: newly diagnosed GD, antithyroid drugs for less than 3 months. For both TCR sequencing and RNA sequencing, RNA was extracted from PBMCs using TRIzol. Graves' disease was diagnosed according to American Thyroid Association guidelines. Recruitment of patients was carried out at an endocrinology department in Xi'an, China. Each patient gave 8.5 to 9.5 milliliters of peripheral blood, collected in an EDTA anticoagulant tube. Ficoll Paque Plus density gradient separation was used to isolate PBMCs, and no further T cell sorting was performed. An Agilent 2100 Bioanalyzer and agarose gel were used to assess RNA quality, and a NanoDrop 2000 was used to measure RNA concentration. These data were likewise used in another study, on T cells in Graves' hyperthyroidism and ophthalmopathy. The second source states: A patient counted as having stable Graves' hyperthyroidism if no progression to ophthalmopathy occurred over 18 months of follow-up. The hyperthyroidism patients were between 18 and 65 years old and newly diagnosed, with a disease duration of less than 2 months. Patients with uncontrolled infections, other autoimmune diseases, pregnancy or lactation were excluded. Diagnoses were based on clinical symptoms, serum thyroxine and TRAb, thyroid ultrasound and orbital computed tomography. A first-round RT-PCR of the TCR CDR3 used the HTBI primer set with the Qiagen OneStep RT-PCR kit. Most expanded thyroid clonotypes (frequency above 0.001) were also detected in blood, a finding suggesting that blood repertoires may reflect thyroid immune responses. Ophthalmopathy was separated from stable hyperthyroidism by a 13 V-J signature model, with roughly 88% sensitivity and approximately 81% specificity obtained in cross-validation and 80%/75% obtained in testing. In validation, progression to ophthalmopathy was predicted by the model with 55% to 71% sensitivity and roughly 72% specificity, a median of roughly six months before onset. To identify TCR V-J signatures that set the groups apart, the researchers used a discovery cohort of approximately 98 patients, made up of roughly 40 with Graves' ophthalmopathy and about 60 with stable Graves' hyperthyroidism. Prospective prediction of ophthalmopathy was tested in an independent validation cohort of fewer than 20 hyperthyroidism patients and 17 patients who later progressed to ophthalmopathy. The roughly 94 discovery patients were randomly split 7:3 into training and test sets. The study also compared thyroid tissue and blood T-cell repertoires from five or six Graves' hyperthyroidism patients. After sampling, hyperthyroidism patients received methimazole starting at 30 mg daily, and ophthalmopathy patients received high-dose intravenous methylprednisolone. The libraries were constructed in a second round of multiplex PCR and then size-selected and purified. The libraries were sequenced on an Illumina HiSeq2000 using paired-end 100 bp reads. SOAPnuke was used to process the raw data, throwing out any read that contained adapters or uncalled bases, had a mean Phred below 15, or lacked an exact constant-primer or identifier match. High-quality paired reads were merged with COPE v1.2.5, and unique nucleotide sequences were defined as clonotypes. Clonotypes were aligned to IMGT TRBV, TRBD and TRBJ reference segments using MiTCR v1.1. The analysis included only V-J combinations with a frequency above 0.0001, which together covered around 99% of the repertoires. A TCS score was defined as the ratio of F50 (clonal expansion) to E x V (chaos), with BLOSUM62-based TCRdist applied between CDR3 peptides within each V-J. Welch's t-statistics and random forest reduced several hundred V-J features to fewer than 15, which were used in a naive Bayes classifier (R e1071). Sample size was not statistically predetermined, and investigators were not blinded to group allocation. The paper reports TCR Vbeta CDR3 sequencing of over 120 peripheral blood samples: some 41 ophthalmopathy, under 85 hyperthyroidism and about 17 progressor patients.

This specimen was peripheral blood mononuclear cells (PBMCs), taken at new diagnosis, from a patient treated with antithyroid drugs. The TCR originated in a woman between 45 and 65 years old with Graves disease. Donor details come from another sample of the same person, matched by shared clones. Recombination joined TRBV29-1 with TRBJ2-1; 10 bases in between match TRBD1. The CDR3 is CSVGGASGTGDYNEQFF. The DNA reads TGCAGCGTTGGGGGCGCCTCCGGGACAGGGGATTACAATGAGCAGTTCTTC.